A selection of T cell receptor beta chains follows, all from one sample in a study of OX40 agonist ivuxolimab in advanced cancers. Measured with immunoSEQ multiplex PCR; TCRdb has only the in-frame clones, and not every one. The repertoire consists of approximately 66,000 clones, with less than 85% occurring once and the leading ten covering approximately 0.81%. Sequencing was performed on CD4+ or CD8+ T cells sorted from blood, taken in a trial of the OX40 agonist ivuxolimab. The receptors shown here come from an adult with an advanced solid tumor such as melanoma, head and neck, liver or kidney cancer. The CDR3 runs from the conserved cysteine through the conserved F or W.

V gene | CDR3 protein
TRBV2 | CASRERPSTDTQYF
TRBV5-1 | CASSYQGETQYF
TRBV30 | CAWPPGRTNTEAFF
TRBV7-2 | CASTSQGVRETQYF
TRBV5-4 | CASSSGSTSYEQYF
TRBV18 | CASSPNILPDTQYF
TRBV4-1 | CASVPAAGGGGELFF
TRBV15 | CATSNTPGEETQYF
TRBV5-6 | CASSFRSGATNEKLFF
TRBV6-6 | CASSRTSVDEQFF
TRBV29-1 | CSFSTGNQPQHF